The 29 T cell receptor beta chains presented below share a single source sample, sequenced in a study of blood T cell repertoires in COVID-19. This table comes from immunoSEQ multiplex PCR, and its TCRdb copy is limited to in-frame clones, with some not included. The sample consists of a few hundred thousand clones, approximately 88% of them appearing once. Material for sequencing was peripheral blood. Every receptor here comes from a woman between 50 and 59 years old with COVID-19, enrolled during active disease.

V gene TRBV3-1 (or the pseudogene TRBV3-2) combines with J gene TRBJ1-6; no clear D gene. The germline V and J ends were trimmed by 0 bases and 5 bases, with 2 bases remaining between them. This CDR3 comprises 13 residues. Per the germline V gene, CDR1 is LGHDT and CDR2 is YNNKEL (reference sequence). The CDR3 loop is CASSQDDNSPLHF. The CDR3 coding sequence is TGTGCCAGCAGCCAAGACGATAATTCACCCCTCCACTTT.

The rearrangement links TRBV9 to TRBJ1-1, with TRBD1 identical over 9 bases. The CDR3 is 17 residues long. Per germline, CDR1 SGDLS and CDR2 YYNGEE. V shed 0 bases and J 0 bases; nucleotides not matched to a gene: 6. The CDR3 protein is CASSVGFTGGLNTEAFF. The DNA for the CDR3 is TGTGCCAGCAGCGTAGGCTTTACAGGGGGCCTGAACACTGAAGCTTTCTTT.

The CDR3 sequence: CASSQGTGSPYEQYF. CDR3 bases: TGCGCCAGCAGCCAAGGCACAGGGAGCCCCTACGAGCAGTACTTC. The rearrangement joins TRBV4-1 to TRBJ2-7; D might be TRBD1 (6 bases). The germline V gene encodes CDR1 MGHRA and CDR2 YSYEKL. The CDR3 sequence is 15 residues long. Between the trimmed V and J ends, which lost 1 base and 2 bases, there was a span of 12 bases.

The gene calls are TRBV19 and TRBJ1-5; D is perhaps TRBD1 (6 bases). Germline V gene data show CDR1 as LNHDA and CDR2 as SQIVND (reference sequence). This CDR3 spans 16 amino acids. V was cut by 10 bases and J by 5 bases, with 24 bases left in between. CDR3 protein: CATSPGGPKLHQPQHF. The CDR3 coding sequence is TGTGCCACTTCCCCGGGGGGCCCGAAACTCCATCAGCCCCAGCATTTT.

V is TRBV9 and J is TRBJ1-5, with D possibly matching TRBD1 (5 bases). The CDR3 sequence is 15 residues long. Trimming removed 4 bases at V and 5 bases at J, with 16 bases between. The germline V gene encodes CDR1 SGDLS and CDR2 YYNGEE. For the CDR3, the DNA is TGTGCCAGCAGCTCAGACGCAGGGATAGATCAGCCCCAGCATTTT. Translated: CASSSDAGIDQPQHF.

V gene TRBV27 combines with J gene TRBJ1-2; perhaps TRBD1 as D (5 bases). The CDR3 spans 13 residues. V lost 5 bases, J lost 7 bases, and 14 bases lay in between. Germline V lookup: CDR1 MNHEY, CDR2 SMNVEV (reference sequence). The CDR3 DNA reads TGTGCCAGCAGTACGGGGCCCGGGGGTGGCTACACCTTC. Encoded protein: CASSTGPGGGYTF.

V is TRBV12-3 or TRBV12-4 and J is TRBJ1-5; TRBD1 aligns across 8 bases. Losses at the gene ends were 8 bases for V and 9 bases for J; bases not matched to a gene: 9. The CDR3 length is 13 residues. This CDR3 is CASGETGAGPQHF. The CDR3 nucleotides are TGTGCCAGCGGCGAGACAGGGGCCGGGCCCCAGCATTTT.

The chain links TRBV7-9 to TRBJ2-1; possible D gene TRBD1, 6 bases. The CDR3 is 15 residues long. Between the trimmed V and J ends, which lost 3 bases and 4 bases, there was a span of 13 bases. From germline, CDR1 is SEHNR and CDR2 FQNEAQ (reference sequence). The CDR3 protein is CASSFQARGYNEQFF. CDR3 sequence (DNA): TGTGCCAGCAGCTTCCAGGCCAGGGGTTACAATGAGCAGTTCTTC.

This chain connects TRBV11-3 to TRBJ2-7; unclear D gene. Trimming removed 5 bases at V and 0 bases at J, with 8 bases between. Germline V gene sequence: CDR1 SGHNT, CDR2 YENEEA. The CDR3 is 13 amino acids. Here the CDR3 DNA reads TGTGCCAGCAGCCAACTCCTCTCCTACGAGCAGTACTTC. It encodes CASSQLLSYEQYF.

The chain carries TRBV29-1 and TRBJ2-1; 13 positions agree with TRBD2. Looked up from germline, CDR1 is SQVTM and CDR2 is ANQGSEA. The CDR3 sequence is 14 residues long. The trim removed 5 bases at V and 7 bases at J, leaving 5 bases unmatched. In DNA form, the CDR3 reads TGCAGCGTTCTCCCGGGACTAGCGGGGAATGAGCAGTTCTTC. Translating it yields CSVLPGLAGNEQFF.

The chain combines TRBV10-3 with TRBJ2-3, with a weak D call TRBD2 (6 bases). V lost 2 bases and J lost 6, with 15 bases in between. The CDR3 length is 15 residues. Germline CDR1 and CDR2: ENHRY and SYGVKD. The CDR3 nucleotides are TGTGCCATCAGTGAGGGAGGGGCTAGAGGGGATACGCAGTATTTT. This gives the protein CAISEGGARGDTQYF.

The chain employs TRBV27 and TRBJ2-7, with D perhaps TRBD1 (5 bases). The V gene's germline CDR1 is MNHEY and CDR2 SMNVEV (reference sequence). The CDR3 loop spans 15 amino acids. V was trimmed by 2 bases and J by 2 bases, leaving 13 bases between them. The CDR3 is CASSLIRPGPYEQYF. For the CDR3, the DNA is TGTGCCAGCAGTTTAATCCGGCCAGGGCCCTACGAGCAGTACTTC.

The rearrangement links TRBV6-5 to TRBJ2-2; a weak D match, TRBD2 (5 bases). CDR3 length: 12 amino acids. The V gene lost 8 bases and the J gene lost 5 bases, with 9 bases spanning the gap. The germline V gene has CDR1 MNHEY and CDR2 SVGAGI. The CDR3 spells CASEGLTGELFF. The CDR3 region has the DNA TGTGCCAGCGAGGGTTTAACCGGGGAGCTGTTTTTT.

The count of this clone is one. This sequence joins TRBV7-8 and TRBJ1-3; D gene unclear. There are 19 residues in the CDR3. V was trimmed by 1 base and J by 8 bases, leaving 27 bases between them. CDR1 and CDR2 from the germline V gene are SGHVS and FQNEAQ. Here the CDR3 reads CASSLGLGPTSTDQDTIYF. In DNA, the CDR3 is TGTGCCAGCAGCTTAGGGTTGGGTCCGACCTCGACGGATCAGGACACCATATATTTT.

This clone came up a few times. The rearrangement joins TRBV24-1 to TRBJ2-7, with D maybe TRBD2 (5 bases). CDR1 KGHDR and CDR2 SFDVKD come from the germline V gene. Between the trimmed V and J ends, which lost 1 base and 0 bases, there was a span of 9 bases. This CDR3 spans 15 amino acids. The CDR3 region is CATSDFARDSYEQYF. In DNA form, the CDR3 reads TGTGCCACCAGTGATTTCGCACGGGACTCCTACGAGCAGTACTTC.

V is TRBV5-1 and J is TRBJ2-5, with 8 bases that match TRBD1. With V trimmed by 4 bases and J by 5 bases, 7 bases remained unmatched. Germline CDR1 is SGHRS and CDR2 is YFSETQ. The length of the CDR3 is 14 residues. CDR3 loop: CASSVSGGWETQYF. DNA of the CDR3: TGCGCCAGCAGCGTATCAGGGGGCTGGGAGACCCAGTACTTC.

This clone was seen a handful of times. The chain combines TRBV5-4 with TRBJ2-1, with TRBD2 matching 7 bases. Germline lookup yields CDR1 SGHNT and CDR2 YYREEE (reference sequence). Trimming cost V 0 bases and J 5 bases; bases outside gene matches: 5. CDR3 length: 15 amino acids. DNA for the CDR3: TGTGCCAGCAGCTTGGAGGGACTACCAGACAATGAGCAGTTCTTC. This gives the protein CASSLEGLPDNEQFF.

This chain uses TRBV5-1 with TRBJ2-7, with TRBD2 matching 10 bases. Germline lookup yields CDR1 SGHRS and CDR2 YFSETQ. This CDR3 spans 15 amino acids. The ends lost 4 bases at V and 2 bases at J; junction bases unmatched: 6. CDR3 region: CASSALAGVTYEQYF. In DNA, the CDR3 is TGCGCCAGCAGCGCCCTAGCGGGGGTGACCTACGAGCAGTACTTC. Full variable domain (remainder filled in from reference TRBV5-1 and TRBJ2-7): KAGVTQTPRYLIKTRGQQVTLSCSPISGHRSVSWYQQTPGQGLQFLFEYFSETQRNKGNFPGRFSGRQFSNSRSEMNVSTLELGDSALYLCASSALAGVTYEQYFGPGTRLTVT.

This clone occurred once. The V and J genes are TRBV5-4 and TRBJ2-3; 10 nucleotides line up with TRBD2. There are 14 residues in the CDR3. The V and J ends lost 4 bases and 6 bases, in that order; junction bases with no gene match: 5. CDR1 and CDR2 (germline): SGHNT, YYREEE (reference sequence). The CDR3, as DNA: TGTGCCAGCAGCCCGGGGACTAGCGCGGATACGCAGTATTTT. Amino acids: CASSPGTSADTQYF.

V is TRBV11-2 and J is TRBJ1-5; D perhaps matches TRBD1 (5 bases). The CDR3 is 13 amino acids. From germline, CDR1 is SGHAT and CDR2 FQNNGV. V shed 2 bases and J shed 11 bases, with 13 bases lying between them. CDR3 in amino acids: CASSLRGQMAQHF. The CDR3 nucleotides read TGTGCCAGCAGCTTAAGGGGTCAAATGGCCCAGCATTTT.

DNA for the CDR3: TGTGCCAGCAGTTACCGGAGGCTGAACACTGAAGCTTTCTTT. It yields the protein CASSYRRLNTEAFF. The genes are TRBV6-5 and TRBJ1-1, with no clear D. There are 14 residues in the CDR3. Germline loops: CDR1 MNHEY, CDR2 SVGAGI. V was trimmed by 2 bases and J by 0 bases, leaving 7 bases between them.

V gene TRBV6-6 combines with J gene TRBJ2-4; 7 bases line up with TRBD2. With V trimmed by 5 bases and J by 3 bases, 7 bases remained unmatched. This CDR3 spans 15 amino acids. CDR1 MNHNY and CDR2 SVGAGI come from the germline V gene (reference sequence). The CDR3: CASSTSSGLKNIQYF. For the CDR3, the DNA is TGTGCCAGCAGTACCTCTAGCGGCCTCAAAAACATTCAGTACTTC.

The rearrangement links TRBV25-1 to TRBJ1-1; D is ambiguous. This CDR3 comprises 13 residues. Germline CDR1 and CDR2: MGHDK and SYGVNS. The V gene lost 1 base and the J gene lost 2 bases, with 5 bases spanning the gap. CDR3 loop: CASSESGNTEAFF. In DNA, the CDR3 is TGTGCCAGCAGTGAATCAGGAAACACTGAAGCTTTCTTT.

The genes are TRBV9 and TRBJ2-3; D is possibly TRBD2 (6 bases). The V end lost 3 bases, the J end lost 2 bases, and 16 bases lay between the germline ends. The CDR3 runs to 16 residues. Germline V gene data show CDR1 as SGDLS and CDR2 as YYNGEE. CDR3 DNA sequence: TGTGCCAGCAGCGAGGGACCGGGACTCTCCACAGATACGCAGTATTTT. Its protein is CASSEGPGLSTDTQYF. Full variable domain (missing parts from reference TRBV9 and TRBJ2-3): DSGVTQTPKHLITATGQRVTLRCSPRSGDLSVYWYQQSLDQGLQFLIQYYNGEERAKGNILERFSAQQFPDLHSELNLSSLELGDSALYFCASSEGPGLSTDTQYFGPGTRLTVL.

This chain links TRBV6-5 with TRBJ2-1, with 9 bases that match TRBD2. The J segment lost 6 bases and the V segment lost 2 bases, leaving 5 bases of the junction unmatched. This CDR3 region has 15 residues. Looked up from germline, CDR1 is MNHEY and CDR2 is SVGAGI. The CDR3 is CASSYKAGGGNEQFF. DNA of the CDR3: TGTGCCAGCAGTTACAAAGCGGGGGGTGGCAATGAGCAGTTCTTC.

V is TRBV15 and J is TRBJ1-5; no clear D gene. The V gene's germline CDR1 is LNHNV and CDR2 YYDKDF (reference sequence). This CDR3 region has 15 residues. V dropped 2 bases and J dropped 4 bases, with 12 bases sitting between them. In DNA form, the CDR3 reads TGTGCCACCAGCAGATCGGGCCCGGGGAATCAGCCCCAGCATTTT. Its translation: CATSRSGPGNQPQHF.

V usage is TRBV12-5 and J usage is TRBJ1-4; D is undetermined. The CDR3 contains 14 residues. The V end lost 6 bases, the J end lost 5 bases, and 13 bases lay between the germline ends. The germline gives CDR1 LGHNT, CDR2 FRNRAP. Written as DNA, the CDR3 is TGTGCTAGTGGCCCCCGGGGAGGGAATGAAAAACTGTTTTTT. Translated, it gives CASGPRGGNEKLFF.

J is TRBJ2-7 and V is TRBV5-6, with 12 bases that match TRBD1. The junction had 8 bases not matched to a gene; V was cut back by 5 bases and J by 2 bases. The CDR3 is made up of 16 amino acids. Germline CDR1 reads SGHDT; CDR2 reads YYEEEE. The CDR3 protein is CASSFYRDRGPYEQYF. CDR3 nucleotides: TGTGCCAGCAGTTTTTACCGGGACAGGGGGCCCTACGAGCAGTACTTC.

This chain links TRBV18 with TRBJ2-2, with D perhaps TRBD1 (8 bases). Germline CDR1 KGHSH, CDR2 LQKENI. Trimming removed 0 bases at V and 7 bases at J, with 15 bases between. The CDR3 totals 16 residues. CDR3 DNA: TGTGCCAGCTCACCACCGCGGACAGGGAGGGACGGGGAGCTGTTTTTT. This gives the protein CASSPPRTGRDGELFF.